The 9 T cell receptor beta chains in this list originate from one sample, sequenced in a study of human T cells and chemical hapten exposure. TCRdb analysed the RACE reads with MiXCR anew, one entry per CDR3 protein. The profile shows around 340,000 distinct CDR3 sequences, around 7% of them singletons. Time point specified: patch test 1, 2 weeks after DPC sensitization. Noted treatment: therapeutic diphenylcyclopropenone sensitization with weekly scalp DPC. The sequencing here drew on whole blood, taken in connection with sensitization to the hapten diphenylcyclopropenone (DPC). The receptors stem from a woman between 18 and 30 years old with alopecia areata. Some clones in this sample may be carry-over from other donors' samples.

This clonotype appeared many times. This chain uses TRBV2 with TRBJ1-2, with D tentatively TRBD1 (5 bases). The CDR3 is 13 residues long. Germline assignment: CDR1 SNHLY and CDR2 FYNNEI. Deletions cut 5 bases from V and 5 bases from J, with 12 bases between. CDR3 region: CASSRDGVYGYTF. The CDR3 DNA reads TGTGCCAGCAGTCGGGACGGGGTTTATGGCTACACCTTC.

J is TRBJ2-7 and V is TRBV6-5; D remains unclear. The germline CDR1 and CDR2 sequences are MNHEY and SVGAGI. The V and J ends lost 6 bases and 0 bases respectively, with 15 bases between them. This CDR3 contains 15 residues. The chain's CDR3 is CASSRNEASSYEQYF. The CDR3 DNA follows: TGTGCCAGCAGCCGGAACGAGGCTAGCTCCTACGAGCAGTACTTC.

This clonotype was observed many times. The J gene is TRBJ2-3, the V gene TRBV14; weak D call: TRBD1 (5 bases). The germline V gene encodes CDR1 SGHDN and CDR2 FVKESK. The CDR3 has 13 residues. V was shortened by 4 bases and J by 6 bases, with 11 bases between the two germline ends. The CDR3 region has the DNA TGTGCCAGCAGCCCCCTAGGGGCTGATACGCAGTATTTT. Translation gives CASSPLGADTQYF.

V usage is TRBV13 and J usage is TRBJ1-1; weak D call: TRBD1 (6 bases). Trimming stripped 4 bases from V and 3 bases from J, with 12 bases between. The germline V gene encodes CDR1 PRHDT and CDR2 FYEKMQ (reference sequence). CDR3 length equals 14 residues. The CDR3 sequence is CASSSDSSDTEAFF. The CDR3 coding sequence is TGTGCCAGCAGCTCGGACAGTTCAGACACTGAAGCTTTCTTT. The entire variable domain, with the rest obtained from reference TRBV13 and TRBJ1-1, is as follows: AAGVIQSPRHLIKEKRETATLKCYPIPRHDTVYWYQQGPGQDPQFLISFYEKMQSDKGSIPDRFSAQQFSDYHSELNMSSLELGDSALYFCASSSDSSDTEAFFGQGTRLTVV.

This clonotype has at least ten counts. The rearrangement uses TRBV10-3 and TRBJ2-4; TRBD2 matches at 9 bases. Trimming at V came to 0 bases and at J to 7 bases, leaving 7 bases not matched to a gene. CDR1 and CDR2 from the germline V gene are ENHRY and SYGVKD. The CDR3 is made up of 16 amino acids. This CDR3 is CAISESRGGLENIQYF. Here the CDR3 DNA reads TGTGCCATCAGTGAGTCGCGGGGGGGCCTGGAGAACATTCAGTACTTC.

This clonotype was counted ten times or more. The V and J genes are TRBV6-5 and TRBJ2-2; D is uncertain. V dropped 7 bases and J dropped 8 bases, with 20 bases sitting between them. The CDR3 has 15 amino acids. Looked up from germline, CDR1 is MNHEY and CDR2 is SVGAGI. The CDR3 spells CASMDQSGVSGELFF. The CDR3 DNA follows: TGTGCCAGCATGGACCAGTCAGGTGTTTCGGGGGAGCTGTTTTTT.

The chain couples TRBV27 to TRBJ2-7; 8 nucleotides agree with TRBD1. The V segment lost 5 bases and the J segment 3 bases; nucleotides outside the gene matches: 9. Germline assignment: CDR1 MNHEY and CDR2 SMNVEV (reference sequence). This CDR3 has 15 amino acids. CDR3 DNA sequence: TGTGCCAGCAGTCCTGGGACAGGAGTACTCTACGAGCAGTACTTC. Amino acid sequence: CASSPGTGVLYEQYF.

Ten or more counts support this clonotype. The J gene is TRBJ2-3, the V gene TRBV5-1; D may correspond to TRBD1 or TRBD2 (5 bases each). Trimming removed 7 bases at V and 3 bases at J, with 18 bases between. The length of the CDR3 is 15 residues. CDR1 and CDR2 (germline): SGHRS, YFSETQ. The CDR3 spells CASQARGAGTDTQYF. For the CDR3, the DNA is TGCGCCAGCCAAGCTAGAGGGGCTGGGACAGATACGCAGTATTTT.

In this sample, this clonotype turned up a few times. The V and J genes are TRBV6-2 or TRBV6-3 and TRBJ2-1, with 7 bases aligning to TRBD1. The CDR3 is 16 amino acids. Per the germline V gene, CDR1 is MNHEY and CDR2 is SVGEGT. V gave up 5 bases and J gave up 2 bases; unmatched junction bases: 9. CDR3 nucleotides: TGTGCCAGCAGTCTACTTGGGGGACAGCCCTACAATGAGCAGTTCTTC. Its translation: CASSLLGGQPYNEQFF.